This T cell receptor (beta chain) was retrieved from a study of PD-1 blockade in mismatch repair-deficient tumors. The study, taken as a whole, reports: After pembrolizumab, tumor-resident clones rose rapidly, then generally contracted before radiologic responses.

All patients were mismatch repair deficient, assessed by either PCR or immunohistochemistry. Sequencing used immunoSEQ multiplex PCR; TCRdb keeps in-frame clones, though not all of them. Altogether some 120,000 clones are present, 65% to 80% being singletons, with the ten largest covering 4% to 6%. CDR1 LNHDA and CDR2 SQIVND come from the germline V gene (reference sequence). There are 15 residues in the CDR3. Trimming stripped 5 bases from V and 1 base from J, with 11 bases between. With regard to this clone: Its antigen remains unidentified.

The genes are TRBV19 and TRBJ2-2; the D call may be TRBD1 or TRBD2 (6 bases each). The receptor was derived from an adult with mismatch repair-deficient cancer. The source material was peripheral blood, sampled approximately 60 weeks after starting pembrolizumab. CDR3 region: CASSGGLGNTGELFF. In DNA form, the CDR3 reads TGTGCCAGTAGTGGGGGGCTAGGGAACACCGGGGAGCTGTTTTTT.